The TCR beta chain under discussion was sequenced for a study of early T cells in non-severe SARS-CoV-2 infection. Unique molecular identifiers were added to individual cDNA molecules. Each CDR3 protein is one row after TCRdb ran MiXCR on the 5' RACE reads. This table has roughly 56,000 distinct CDR3 sequences, approximately 10% appearing once. The germline V gene has CDR1 WNHNN and CDR2 SYGVQD (reference sequence). Trimming cost V 2 bases and J 0 bases, with 9 bases left between them. The CDR3 extends over 15 amino acids. Ten or more counts support this clonotype. This chain joins TRBV10-1 and TRBJ2-3, with unresolved D. The TCR originated in an adult who was a healthcare worker with PCR-confirmed SARS-CoV-2 infection or an uninfected control (not recorded which). The sequencing input was whole blood. In nucleotides, the CDR3 is TGCGCCAGCAGTGAGGAGCTGACTAGCACAGATACGCAGTATTTT. The encoded protein is CASSEELTSTDTQYF.